One and the same sample provided the 24 T cell receptor beta chains below, sequenced in a study of OX40 agonist ivuxolimab in advanced cancers. Libraries were constructed by the immunoSEQ multiplex PCR assay. TCRdb holds this immuneACCESS table with in-frame rearrangements only. Some clones are missing; in checked studies, unresolved V genes explain under half, and the rest has no known cause. The sample profile shows 70,000 to 95,000 clones; just over 85% of them were found once. The top ten clones comprise 0.65% to 0.95% of the sample. The input for sequencing was CD4+ or CD8+ T cells sorted from blood, taken in a trial of the OX40 agonist ivuxolimab. Receptors originate from an adult with an advanced solid tumor such as melanoma, head and neck, liver or kidney cancer.

This clone was observed a single time. The chain links TRBV7-3 to TRBJ2-5; 9 bases fit TRBD1. Germline V gene data show CDR1 as SGHTA and CDR2 as FQGTGA. The CDR3 extends over 15 amino acids. V lost 3 bases and J lost 5; bases outside the gene matches: 7. The CDR3 here is CASSLGDRDVETQYF. The DNA for the CDR3 is TGTGCCAGCAGCTTGGGGGACAGGGATGTGGAGACCCAGTACTTC.

This chain links TRBV30 with TRBJ2-1; TRBD2 aligns across 9 bases. This CDR3 is built from 11 residues. Germline trimming cut 4 bases from V and 14 bases from J; bases unmatched to any gene: 6. Germline CDR1 reads GTSNPN; CDR2 reads SVGIG (reference sequence). The CDR3 DNA reads TGTGCCTGGACGGCGGGAGGGCCGGAGTTCTTC. It encodes CAWTAGGPEFF.

The chain is built from TRBV27 and TRBJ2-2, with D perhaps matching TRBD2 (5 bases). Germline loops: CDR1 MNHEY, CDR2 SMNVEV (reference sequence). The V end lost 11 bases, the J end lost 4 bases, and 14 bases lay between the germline ends. The CDR3 covers 13 residues. As DNA, the CDR3 is TGTGCCTCCCGGAGGCGCTCCACCGGGGAGCTGTTTTTT. It encodes CASRRRSTGELFF.

The chain is built from TRBV7-2 and TRBJ2-1, with a tentative D call TRBD2 (5 bases). The germline V and J ends were trimmed by 2 bases and 7 bases, with 12 bases remaining between them. Germline V CDR1 and CDR2: SGHTA, FQGNSA. CDR3 size: 14 residues. The CDR3 loop reads CASSLQRLDNEQFF. The DNA of the CDR3 is TGTGCCAGCAGCTTACAGCGGTTGGATAATGAGCAGTTCTTC.

The CDR3 DNA is TGTGCCAGCAGTTTATTACGACAGGACAGGGATACGCAGTATTTT. Its protein is CASSLLRQDRDTQYF. The rearrangement links TRBV28 to TRBJ2-3; 7 nucleotides match TRBD1. Germline loops: CDR1 MDHEN, CDR2 SYDVKM. The V segment lost 1 base and the J segment 6 bases; nucleotides outside the gene matches: 7. CDR3 size: 15 residues.

This sequence joins TRBV19 and TRBJ2-7; TRBD2 matches 7 bases. Germline V lookup: CDR1 LNHDA, CDR2 SQIVND (reference sequence). Trimming cost V 6 bases and J 3 bases; bases outside gene matches: 5. CDR3 size: 13 residues. CDR3 nucleotides: TGTGCCAGTAGATTCCAGCGGGGCTACGAGCAGTACTTC. The encoded protein is CASRFQRGYEQYF.

The chain carries TRBV29-1 and TRBJ2-1; D possibly uses TRBD1 or TRBD2 (6 bases each). The ends were cut back, 3 bases at V and 5 bases at J, with 11 bases in the middle. The germline V gene has CDR1 SQVTM and CDR2 ANQGSEA. The CDR3 runs to 13 residues. The DNA for the CDR3 is TGCAGCGTTGAGGGGGGCCCCGACAATGAGCAGTTCTTC. This sequence encodes CSVEGGPDNEQFF.

The sample holds one count of this clone. The chain carries TRBV19 and TRBJ2-3; either TRBD1 or TRBD2 may fit D (5 bases each). This CDR3 contains 14 residues. Germline CDR1 is LNHDA and CDR2 is SQIVND (reference sequence). V lost 7 bases and J lost 3, with 14 bases in between. CDR3 sequence: CASKPWDLTDTQYF. The CDR3 DNA follows: TGTGCCAGTAAACCCTGGGACCTTACAGATACGCAGTATTTT.

The rearrangement uses TRBV7-2 and TRBJ2-3, with D tentatively TRBD2 (6 bases). Trimming took 4 bases from V and 4 from J, leaving 12 bases between them. Per the germline V gene, CDR1 is SGHTA and CDR2 is FQGNSA. CDR3 length equals 14 residues. The CDR3 loop is CASSWGLASDTQYF. DNA of the CDR3: TGTGCCAGCAGCTGGGGCCTAGCGTCAGATACGCAGTATTTT. The complete variable domain, with remaining parts taken from reference TRBV7-2 and TRBJ2-3, reads GAGVSQSPSNKVTEKGKDVELRCDPISGHTALYWYRQSLGQGLEFLIYFQGNSAPDKSGLPSDRFSAERTGGSVSTLTIQRTQQEDSAVYLCASSWGLASDTQYFGPGTRLTVL.

V and J are TRBV27 and TRBJ2-5; possibly TRBD1 or TRBD2 for D (6 bases each). Trimming took off 1 base at V and 5 bases at J, with 20 bases between the two ends. The CDR3 runs to 17 residues. CDR1 MNHEY and CDR2 SMNVEV come from the germline V gene (reference sequence). The CDR3 region is CASSLFGGPYRGETQYF. In nucleotides, the CDR3 is TGTGCCAGCAGTTTATTTGGGGGGCCCTACCGGGGCGAGACCCAGTACTTC.

V and J are TRBV7-2 and TRBJ1-2, with no clear D. The CDR3 spans 16 residues. Trimming removed 1 base from V and 0 bases from J, with 12 bases in between. Germline V gene sequence: CDR1 SGHTA, CDR2 FQGNSA. CDR3 amino acids: CASSLERVSANYGYTF. The CDR3 DNA sequence: TGTGCCAGCAGCTTAGAGAGAGTGAGTGCTAACTATGGCTACACCTTC.

J is TRBJ2-5 and V is TRBV7-9; possible D gene TRBD1, 6 bases. Trimming stripped 4 bases from V and 5 bases from J, with 23 bases between. There are 17 residues in the CDR3. Germline V gives CDR1 SEHNR, CDR2 FQNEAQ (reference sequence). The CDR3 DNA is TGTGCCAGCAGCTATGAACAGAGGCGCGCAGGGGTGGAGACCCAGTACTTC. Amino acids: CASSYEQRRAGVETQYF.

The chain uses TRBV18 and TRBJ2-6, with 8 bases matching TRBD1. Germline lookup yields CDR1 KGHSH and CDR2 LQKENI. V was pared by 3 bases and J by 11 bases, with 9 bases of the junction left unmatched. The CDR3 length is 15 residues. In DNA, the CDR3 is TGTGCCAGCTCACCCTCTGCAGGGGGCTCCTACGTCCTGACTTTC. As protein: CASSPSAGGSYVLTF.

The J gene is TRBJ2-2, the V gene TRBV5-1, with 8 nucleotides matching TRBD1. V lost 2 bases and J lost 6; bases outside the gene matches: 3. CDR3 length equals 14 residues. Looked up from germline, CDR1 is SGHRS and CDR2 is YFSETQ. DNA for the CDR3: TGCGCCAGCAGCTTTGGACAGGGTTCCGGGGAGCTGTTTTTT. Translated: CASSFGQGSGELFF.

The rearrangement joins TRBV2 to TRBJ2-2, with 8 bases that match TRBD1. V was clipped by 7 bases and J by 4 bases; unmatched bases: 8. The CDR3 length is 15 residues. CDR1 and CDR2 from the germline V gene are SNHLY and FYNNEI. The chain's CDR3 is CASNHRGVGTGELFF. CDR3 in DNA: TGTGCCAGCAATCACAGGGGGGTCGGCACCGGGGAGCTGTTTTTT.

This clone has only one observation. This sequence joins TRBV19 and TRBJ1-4, with a tentative D call TRBD1 (6 bases). The V gene lost 9 bases and the J gene lost 8 bases, with 10 bases spanning the gap. This CDR3 region has 11 residues. The germline V gene encodes CDR1 LNHDA and CDR2 SQIVND (reference sequence). The CDR3 protein is CASQGYEKLFF. The CDR3 nucleotides read TGTGCCAGCCAGGGGTACGAAAAACTGTTTTTT.

V and J are TRBV28 and TRBJ2-5; no clear D gene. The CDR3 runs to 14 residues. Germline values: CDR1 MDHEN, CDR2 SYDVKM. Between the trimmed V and J ends, which lost 5 bases and 5 bases, there was a span of 15 bases. The CDR3 sequence is CASSPRGRMETQYF. The CDR3 DNA is TGTGCCAGCAGTCCCCGAGGCAGGATGGAGACCCAGTACTTC. Filled out from reference TRBV28 and TRBJ2-5, the complete variable domain reads DVKVTQSSRYLVKRTGEKVFLECVQDMDHENMFWYRQDPGLGLRLIYFSYDVKMKEKGDIPEGYSVSREKKERFSLILESASTNQTSMYLCASSPRGRMETQYFGPGTRLLVL.

The chain is built from TRBV6-6 and TRBJ2-5; TRBD1 matches at 8 bases. V gave up 2 bases and J gave up 2 bases; unmatched junction bases: 1. CDR3 length: 14 residues. Looked up from germline, CDR1 is MNHNY and CDR2 is SVGAGI (reference sequence). CDR3 in DNA: TGTGCCAGCAGTTACCGGGACAGGCAAGAGACCCAGTACTTC. It specifies CASSYRDRQETQYF.

The chain recombines TRBV9 with TRBJ2-3; a possible D gene is TRBD1 (6 bases). This CDR3 comprises 15 residues. V dropped 5 bases and J dropped 4 bases, with 17 bases sitting between them. CDR1 SGDLS and CDR2 YYNGEE come from the germline V gene. The CDR3 sequence: CASRGGQSAADTQYF. For the CDR3, the DNA is TGTGCCAGCAGAGGAGGACAGTCAGCGGCAGATACGCAGTATTTT.

This clone was picked up a small number of times. The chain employs TRBV11-2 and TRBJ2-7; possibly TRBD2 for D (6 bases). The CDR3 spans 14 residues. CDR1 SGHAT and CDR2 FQNNGV come from the germline V gene. V lost 4 bases, J lost 4 bases, and 14 bases lay in between. CDR3 DNA: TGTGCCAGCAGCTCTAGGTCTCGGGGGTACGAGCAGTACTTC. It translates to CASSSRSRGYEQYF.

This rearrangement joins TRBV30 to TRBJ2-1; 9 bases line up with TRBD1. J lost 9 bases, V lost 3 bases, and 6 bases had no gene match. The length of the CDR3 is 13 residues. Germline loops: CDR1 GTSNPN, CDR2 SVGIG (reference sequence). This CDR3 reads CAWSLTGGAEQFF. DNA for the CDR3: TGTGCCTGGAGCCTGACAGGGGGAGCTGAGCAGTTCTTC.

The V call is TRBV28, the J call TRBJ1-3; the D gene is possibly TRBD1 (5 bases). CDR1 is MDHEN, CDR2 SYDVKM, per germline. This CDR3 is 15 amino acids long. Trimming removed 2 bases from V and 1 base from J, with 9 bases in between. For the CDR3, the DNA is TGTGCCAGCAGTTTACCTAGGGGTTCTGGAAACACCATATATTTT. As protein: CASSLPRGSGNTIYF.

The chain combines TRBV7-2 with TRBJ2-4; 8 bases fit TRBD2. This CDR3 region has 18 residues. Germline V gene lookup returns CDR1 SGHTA and CDR2 FQGNSA. V lost 3 bases, J lost 0 bases, and 10 bases stayed unmatched. CDR3: CASSFGSAGGVAKNIQYF. The CDR3 bases are TGTGCCAGCAGCTTCGGGTCGGCGGGAGGAGTAGCCAAAAACATTCAGTACTTC.

This rearrangement joins TRBV9 to TRBJ2-6, with D perhaps TRBD1 or TRBD2 (5 bases each). From germline, CDR1 is SGDLS and CDR2 YYNGEE. The CDR3 totals 16 residues. V lost 3 bases and J lost 4, with 14 bases in between. This chain's CDR3 is CASSAYGAPGANVLTF. The CDR3 bases are TGTGCCAGCAGCGCGTACGGGGCCCCCGGGGCCAACGTCCTGACTTTC.